A single sample is the source of the 28 T cell receptor beta chains below, sequenced in a study of T-cell memory formation after mild COVID-19. TCRdb re-called the 5' RACE reads through MiXCR, storing one row per CDR3 protein. The sample holds 200,000 to 250,000 distinct CDR3 sequences, about 15% seen once. Sequences were obtained from PBMCs or a T cell subset sorted from them (not recorded which). These receptors came from a young man who had mild COVID-19 (a few samples of this study predate the infection). Cell type and time point are not known.

This clonotype has a handful of counts. The rearrangement uses TRBV10-3 and TRBJ2-2, with D hard to call. Looked up from germline, CDR1 is ENHRY and CDR2 is SYGVKD. The CDR3 is 13 amino acids. V was pared by 3 bases and J by 0 bases, with 2 bases between. CDR3 amino acids: CAISDTNTGELFF. The CDR3 region has the DNA TGTGCCATCAGTGACACGAACACCGGGGAGCTGTTTTTT.

There are a few counts of this clonotype. The gene calls are TRBV4-1 and TRBJ1-3; D not resolved. The CDR3 spans 15 residues. Germline CDR1 reads MGHRA; CDR2 reads YSYEKL. V was shortened by 0 bases and J by 0 bases, with 6 bases between the two germline ends. The CDR3 coding sequence is TGCGCCAGCAGCCAAGACAGAGGCTCTGGAAACACCATATATTTT. Amino acid sequence: CASSQDRGSGNTIYF.

Written as DNA, the CDR3 is TGTGCCTGGAGTCAAAACGGCGAGACCCAGTACTTC. This codes for CAWSQNGETQYF. V usage is TRBV30 and J usage is TRBJ2-5, with D uncertain. This CDR3 spans 12 amino acids. V lost 2 bases and J 5 bases, leaving 9 bases between the germline ends. Germline CDR1 and CDR2: GTSNPN and SVGIG (reference sequence).

The CDR3 reads CASSQESGGLLGGELFF. CDR3 DNA: TGCGCCAGCAGCCAAGAATCGGGGGGGCTTTTGGGCGGGGAGCTGTTTTTT. The chain has TRBV4-3 and TRBJ2-2; 8 bases agree with TRBD2. Germline CDR1 is LGHNA and CDR2 is YSLEER. After removal of 0 bases from V and 7 bases from J, the junction contained 10 bases not matched to a gene. The CDR3 consists of 17 residues.

This clonotype was observed a few times. The genes are TRBV5-4 and TRBJ2-1; D possibly corresponds to TRBD2 (5 bases). Germline-derived CDR1 and CDR2 are SGHNT and YYREEE (reference sequence). V lost 4 bases and J 8 bases, leaving 16 bases between the germline ends. The CDR3 covers 14 residues. This CDR3 reads CASSLERGLDEQFF. CDR3 DNA sequence: TGTGCCAGCAGCCTGGAACGGGGTTTGGATGAGCAGTTCTTC. Full variable domain (missing parts from reference TRBV5-4 and TRBJ2-1): ETGVTQSPTHLIKTRGQQVTLRCSSQSGHNTVSWYQQALGQGPQFIFQYYREEENGRGNFPPRFSGLQFPNYSSELNVNALELDDSALYLCASSLERGLDEQFFGPGTRLTVL.

The chain employs TRBV5-4 and TRBJ2-3, with D possibly called TRBD1 or TRBD2 (5 bases each). CDR1 is SGHNT, CDR2 YYREEE, per germline (reference sequence). The CDR3 runs 13 residues. The V gene lost 4 bases and the J gene lost 4 bases, with 10 bases spanning the gap. The CDR3: CASSPGQADTQYF. The CDR3, as DNA: TGTGCCAGCAGCCCGGGGCAGGCAGATACGCAGTATTTT. The variable domain in full, with the rest retrieved from reference TRBV5-4 and TRBJ2-3, is ETGVTQSPTHLIKTRGQQVTLRCSSQSGHNTVSWYQQALGQGPQFIFQYYREEENGRGNFPPRFSGLQFPNYSSELNVNALELDDSALYLCASSPGQADTQYFGPGTRLTVL.

The chain uses TRBV3-1 and TRBJ2-1, with 10 bases matching TRBD2. This CDR3 comprises 15 residues. Trimming took 6 bases from V and 7 from J; bases not matched to a gene: 9. The germline gives CDR1 LGHDT, CDR2 YNNKEL (reference sequence). In DNA form, the CDR3 reads TGTGCCAGCAGGCGTGGTAGCGGGGGGTATAATGAGCAGTTCTTC. Protein: CASRRGSGGYNEQFF.

This clonotype was recorded a few times. The chain has TRBV7-3 and TRBJ1-2; D may be TRBD1 (6 bases). The CDR3 has 13 residues. From germline, CDR1 is SGHTA and CDR2 FQGTGA. V was cut by 2 bases and J by 6 bases, with 10 bases left in between. Here the CDR3 reads CASSLSGADGYTF. Written as DNA, the CDR3 is TGTGCCAGCAGCTTATCGGGGGCGGATGGCTACACCTTC.

The chain couples TRBV5-1 to TRBJ2-5; D perhaps matches TRBD2 (7 bases). V lost 4 bases, J lost 5 bases, and 18 bases lay in between. The CDR3 extends over 15 amino acids. Looked up from germline, CDR1 is SGHRS and CDR2 is YFSETQ. CDR3 nucleotides: TGCGCCAGCAGCCCGGGGGCGGGGGACTGGGAGACCCAGTACTTC. Its protein is CASSPGAGDWETQYF.

This chain links TRBV12-3 or TRBV12-4 with TRBJ2-1, with 7 nucleotides matching TRBD2. Germline trimming cut 4 bases from V and 3 bases from J; bases unmatched to any gene: 9. The CDR3 spans 16 residues. CDR3 bases: TGTGCCAGCAGTTCCCGCCTCGGGGGGTTCTACAATGAGCAGTTCTTC. Translating it yields CASSSRLGGFYNEQFF.

The chain is built from TRBV10-2 and TRBJ2-3; TRBD1 might be the D (5 bases). Per the germline V gene, CDR1 is WSHSY and CDR2 is SAAADI. The ends were cut back, 6 bases at V and 0 bases at J, with 13 bases in the middle. This CDR3 has 15 residues. The CDR3: CASSGLGVSTDTQYF. Written as DNA, the CDR3 is TGCGCCAGCAGCGGGCTAGGGGTGAGCACAGATACGCAGTATTTT.

The chain couples TRBV3-1 to TRBJ1-4; D gene ambiguous. The V end lost 1 base, the J end lost 15 bases, and 15 bases lay between the germline ends. Germline V gives CDR1 LGHDT, CDR2 YNNKEL (reference sequence). This CDR3 region has 13 residues. CDR3 protein: CASSQVRAVGLFF. The CDR3 DNA follows: TGTGCCAGCAGCCAAGTTAGGGCGGTAGGGTTGTTTTTT.

In this sample, this clonotype turned up a few times. This chain connects TRBV7-2 to TRBJ2-1; D is possibly TRBD1 (6 bases). Germline V lookup: CDR1 SGHTA, CDR2 FQGNSA. The CDR3 extends over 12 amino acids. Trimming took off 5 bases at V and 12 bases at J, with 14 bases between the two ends. The CDR3 nucleotides read TGTGCCAGCAGCAACAGGGTTCTCGGGCAGTTCTTC. Translated: CASSNRVLGQFF.

A few counts support this clonotype. V usage is TRBV3-1 and J usage is TRBJ1-1; unclear D gene. This CDR3 region has 13 residues. Germline lookup yields CDR1 LGHDT and CDR2 YNNKEL (reference sequence). The V gene lost 6 bases and the J gene lost 3 bases, with 11 bases spanning the gap. This CDR3 reads CASRTAQDTEAFF. The CDR3 nucleotides are TGTGCCAGCAGAACTGCGCAGGACACTGAAGCTTTCTTT.

The V and J genes are TRBV12-3 or TRBV12-4 and TRBJ2-3, with TRBD1 matching over 7 bases. The ends lost 6 bases at V and 2 bases at J; junction bases unmatched: 8. The CDR3 covers 15 residues. The CDR3 nucleotides read TGTGCCAGCAGCTCTGACAGGGACCCCACAGATACGCAGTATTTT. Amino acid sequence: CASSSDRDPTDTQYF.

This clonotype was counted between two and nine times. The CDR3 loop reads CASSEAWRIGTDTQYF. CDR3 DNA sequence: TGTGCCAGCAGTGAAGCATGGCGGATCGGCACAGATACGCAGTATTTT. This chain links TRBV2 with TRBJ2-3; no reliable D call. CDR1 SNHLY and CDR2 FYNNEI come from the germline V gene. This CDR3 has 16 residues. V lost 0 bases and J lost 1, with 11 bases in between.

This clonotype has just a few counts. The genes are TRBV5-1 and TRBJ2-5; 10 bases agree with TRBD1. J lost 2 bases, V lost 4 bases, and 8 bases had no gene match. This CDR3 is built from 16 residues. Germline V gene data show CDR1 as SGHRS and CDR2 as YFSETQ. The CDR3 DNA sequence: TGCGCCAGCAGCCCGACCCGGACAGGGGGACAAGAGACCCAGTACTTC. Translating it yields CASSPTRTGGQETQYF.

The CDR3 spells CSARDGRSPNGYTF. For the CDR3, the DNA is TGCAGTGCTAGAGATGGCCGGTCCCCTAATGGCTACACCTTC. This chain links TRBV20-1 with TRBJ1-2; D is unclear. This CDR3 is built from 14 residues. V lost 0 bases, J lost 6 bases, and 14 bases lay in between. CDR1 is DFQATT, CDR2 SNEGSKA, per germline (reference sequence).

This clonotype came up many times. The V gene is TRBV7-2, the J gene TRBJ2-5; 7 bases match TRBD1. This CDR3 spans 15 amino acids. The V gene's germline CDR1 is SGHTA and CDR2 FQGNSA. Trimming removed 2 bases from V and 5 bases from J; junction bases left unmatched: 8. The CDR3 is CASSLRGLGLETQYF. CDR3 nucleotides: TGTGCCAGCAGCTTAAGGGGGCTGGGGCTGGAGACCCAGTACTTC.

The chain carries TRBV6-5 and TRBJ2-7, with D possibly called TRBD1 or TRBD2 (6 bases each). The CDR3 contains 15 residues. Germline CDR1 and CDR2: MNHEY and SVGAGI. The V and J ends lost 6 bases and 0 bases respectively, with 15 bases between them. The DNA for the CDR3 is TGTGCCAGCAGCCCCCTGGAGGGGGACTCCTACGAGCAGTACTTC. Translating it yields CASSPLEGDSYEQYF.

This clonotype was seen a handful of times. This chain connects TRBV19 to TRBJ1-5; D possibly corresponds to TRBD1 (5 bases). From germline, CDR1 is LNHDA and CDR2 SQIVND (reference sequence). This CDR3 contains 15 residues. V was pared by 7 bases and J by 6 bases, with 19 bases between. CDR3 in amino acids: CASTERGTSVQPQHF. The DNA for the CDR3 is TGTGCCAGTACTGAACGCGGGACTTCGGTTCAGCCCCAGCATTTT.

The rearrangement uses TRBV10-3 and TRBJ1-4; tentatively, D is TRBD1 (5 bases). Between the trimmed V and J ends, which lost 2 bases and 7 bases, there was a span of 11 bases. Looked up from germline, CDR1 is ENHRY and CDR2 is SYGVKD. This CDR3 comprises 14 residues. The CDR3: CAISEVQGSEKLFF. In DNA form, the CDR3 reads TGTGCCATCAGTGAGGTTCAGGGATCTGAAAAACTGTTTTTT.

This clonotype was found a few times. This chain links TRBV19 with TRBJ1-1, with D possibly TRBD1 on 5 matching bases. Trimming pared 4 bases from V and 4 bases from J, leaving 16 bases between. CDR3 size: 15 residues. Germline-derived CDR1 and CDR2 are LNHDA and SQIVND (reference sequence). The CDR3 loop reads CASSKAAGGTTEAFF. CDR3 sequence (DNA): TGTGCCAGTAGTAAGGCTGCCGGGGGAACCACTGAAGCTTTCTTT.

This clonotype has only a few counts. The chain uses TRBV25-1 and TRBJ1-2; TRBD1 is a possible D gene (6 bases). Per germline, CDR1 MGHDK and CDR2 SYGVNS. This CDR3 is 13 amino acids long. Between the trimmed V and J ends, which lost 6 bases and 6 bases, there was a span of 14 bases. The CDR3 here is CASRETGGDGYTF. CDR3 DNA sequence: TGTGCCAGCAGGGAGACAGGAGGTGATGGCTACACCTTC.

Only a few counts were recorded for this clonotype. This rearrangement joins TRBV6-5 to TRBJ2-6; D is ambiguous. The length of the CDR3 is 15 residues. The germline V and J ends were trimmed by 3 bases and 0 bases, with 6 bases remaining between them. Germline values: CDR1 MNHEY, CDR2 SVGAGI. In nucleotides, the CDR3 is TGTGCCAGCAGTTATTCGGCCTCTGGGGCCAACGTCCTGACTTTC. Amino acids: CASSYSASGANVLTF.

This clonotype was detected only a few times. The chain combines TRBV6-2 or TRBV6-3 with TRBJ1-2; D possibly corresponds to TRBD1 (6 bases). V was pared by 9 bases and J by 6 bases, with 11 bases between. Germline CDR1 reads MNHEY; CDR2 reads SVGEGT. The CDR3 length is 11 residues. CDR3 sequence: CASGQMNGYTF. The CDR3 nucleotides read TGTGCCAGTGGACAGATGAATGGCTACACCTTC.

This clonotype came up many times. This chain connects TRBV20-1 to TRBJ1-1; 7 bases match TRBD1. The V and J ends lost 5 bases and 1 base, in that order; junction bases with no gene match: 10. Looked up from germline, CDR1 is DFQATT and CDR2 is SNEGSKA (reference sequence). This CDR3 has 15 amino acids. CDR3 region: CSAPAQGGTNTEAFF. The CDR3 nucleotides read TGCAGTGCTCCAGCGCAGGGGGGTACGAACACTGAAGCTTTCTTT.

Many counts were recorded for this clonotype. V gene TRBV20-1 combines with J gene TRBJ1-6; TRBD1 might be the D (6 bases). Germline values: CDR1 DFQATT, CDR2 SNEGSKA (reference sequence). The CDR3 is 13 residues long. V gave up 0 bases and J gave up 6 bases, with 6 bases separating them. The CDR3 sequence is CSARDRGNSPLHF. The DNA for the CDR3 is TGCAGTGCTAGAGACAGGGGTAATTCACCCCTCCACTTT.